This T cell receptor (beta chain) was recorded in a study of cytomegalovirus exposure and HLA in healthy donors. CDR3 length: 15 amino acids. Germline lookup yields CDR1 LGHNA and CDR2 YSLEER. Germline trimming cut 0 bases from V and 6 bases from J; bases unmatched to any gene: 6. Primers for the PCR totalled 60 Vbeta and 13 Jbeta. The assay was immunoSEQ multiplex PCR, and TCRdb's table has in-frame clones only and misses some. Among about 160,000 clones, 60% to 85% were seen once, and the ten largest hold around 2.3%. The V call is TRBV4-3, the J call TRBJ2-7, with 9 positions matching TRBD2. This TCR was recovered from a man between 50 and 59 years old in good health and CMV-seropositive. The sequenced material came from PBMCs. CDR3 amino acids: CASSQDPSGATEQYF. CDR3 coding DNA: TGCGCCAGCAGCCAAGATCCTAGCGGGGCTACCGAGCAGTACTTC.